This TCR beta chain came from a study of shared clonotypes between healthy human individuals. General observations from the study: Shared clonotypes: 4.5% to 6.5% naive CD4, roughly 4% naive CD8, about 2.5% memory CD4, approximately 0.41% memory CD8.

Sequenced by immunoSEQ multiplex PCR; TCRdb stores in-frame clones only, minus some. This sample has more than 550,000 clones, with about 91% found just once. The naive CD8 fraction comprised CD45RO-negative cells positively selected for CCR7 and excluded terminally differentiated effector memory CD45RA+ cells. Germline V lookup: CDR1 MNHNY, CDR2 SVGAGI (reference sequence). Unmatched junction bases numbered 4, after V lost 9 bases and J lost 0 bases. The length of the CDR3 is 13 residues. About this clone: The antigen remains undetermined.

The chain recombines TRBV6-6 with TRBJ2-7; 8 nucleotides match TRBD2. The sequence derives from a man aged 30-40 years in good health. The sequencing sample was made of naive CD8+ T cells sorted from blood. The chain's CDR3 is CASSGGSSYEQYF. CDR3 sequence (DNA): TGTGCCAGTTCGGGGGGGAGCTCCTACGAGCAGTACTTC.